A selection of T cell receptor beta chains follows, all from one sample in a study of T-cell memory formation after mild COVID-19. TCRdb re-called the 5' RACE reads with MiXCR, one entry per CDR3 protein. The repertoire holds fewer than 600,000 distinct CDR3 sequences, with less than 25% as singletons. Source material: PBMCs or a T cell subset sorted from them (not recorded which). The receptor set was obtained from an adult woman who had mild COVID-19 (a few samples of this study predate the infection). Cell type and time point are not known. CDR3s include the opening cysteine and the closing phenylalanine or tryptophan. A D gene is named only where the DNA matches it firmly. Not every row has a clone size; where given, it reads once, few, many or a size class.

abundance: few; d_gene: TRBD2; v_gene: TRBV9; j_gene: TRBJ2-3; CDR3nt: TGTGCCAGCAGGGGACTAGCAGGAGATACGCAGTATTTT; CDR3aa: CASRGLAGDTQYF
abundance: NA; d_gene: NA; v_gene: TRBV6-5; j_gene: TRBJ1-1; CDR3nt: TGTGCCAGCAGTTACTCGACGTTCGGTGAAGCTTTCTTT; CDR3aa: CASSYSTFGEAFF
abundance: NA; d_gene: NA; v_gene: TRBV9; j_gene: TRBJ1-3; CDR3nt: TGTGCCAGCAGCGTATATATGGAATCCGGAAACACCATATATTTT; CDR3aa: CASSVYMESGNTIYF
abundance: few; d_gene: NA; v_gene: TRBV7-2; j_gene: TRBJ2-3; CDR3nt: TGTGCCAGCAGCTCAGAGCAGGGTTTCCTCACAGATACGCAGTATTTT; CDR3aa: CASSSEQGFLTDTQYF
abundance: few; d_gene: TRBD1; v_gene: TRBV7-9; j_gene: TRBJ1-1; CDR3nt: TGTGCCAGCAGCTCTCCCCCGGGACAGGGAATGAGGTTAGGAACGAACACTGAAGCTTTCTTT; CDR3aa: CASSSPPGQGMRLGTNTEAFF
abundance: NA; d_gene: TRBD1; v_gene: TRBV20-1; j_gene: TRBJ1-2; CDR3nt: TGCAGTGCTAGAGATGCCAGGGGGATCGGTGGCTACACCTTC; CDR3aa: CSARDARGIGGYTF
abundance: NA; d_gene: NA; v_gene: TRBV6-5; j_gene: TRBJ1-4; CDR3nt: TGTGCCAGCAGTTACGCTCCTTTTAATGAAAAACTGTTTTTT; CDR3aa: CASSYAPFNEKLFF
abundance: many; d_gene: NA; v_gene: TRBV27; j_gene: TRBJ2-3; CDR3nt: TGTGCCAGCAGTTTAAGCCTCACAGATACGCAGTATTTT; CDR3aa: CASSLSLTDTQYF
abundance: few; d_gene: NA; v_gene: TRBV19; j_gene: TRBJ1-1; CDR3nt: TGTGCCAGTAGTATCGGTTCAGGAATCTACACTGAAGCTTTCTTT; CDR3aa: CASSIGSGIYTEAFF
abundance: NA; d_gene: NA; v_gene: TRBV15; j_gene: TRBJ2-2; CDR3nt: TGTGCCACCAGCAGAACGCCCCGGCTCGCGAACACCGGGGAGCTGTTTTTT; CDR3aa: CATSRTPRLANTGELFF
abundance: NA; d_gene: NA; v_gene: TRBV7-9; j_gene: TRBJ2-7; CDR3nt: TGTGCCAGCAGCCACCCTGCGGGGGAGCAGTACTTC; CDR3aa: CASSHPAGEQYF
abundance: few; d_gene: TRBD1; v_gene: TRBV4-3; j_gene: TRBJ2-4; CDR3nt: TGCGCCAGCAGCCGCGGAACGACAGGGCAGGGAGCCAAAAACATTCAGTACTTC; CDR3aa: CASSRGTTGQGAKNIQYF
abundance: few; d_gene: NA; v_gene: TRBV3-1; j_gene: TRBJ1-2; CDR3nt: TGTGCCAGCAGCTACCCGGGAAATGGCTACACCTTC; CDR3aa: CASSYPGNGYTF
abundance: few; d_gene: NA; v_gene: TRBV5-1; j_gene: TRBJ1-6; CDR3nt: TGCGCCAGCAGGCCTCGACCGGGACACATTAATTCACCCCTCCACTTT; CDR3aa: CASRPRPGHINSPLHF
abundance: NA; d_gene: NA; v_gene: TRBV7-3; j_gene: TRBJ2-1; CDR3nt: TGTGCCAGCAGCTTAACGGGGGTAGGGTCCTACAATGAGCAGTTCTTC; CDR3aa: CASSLTGVGSYNEQFF
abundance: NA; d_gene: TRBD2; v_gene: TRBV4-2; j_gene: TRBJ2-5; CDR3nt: TGTGCCAGCAGCCACGGCGGGAGGGACCAAGAGACCCAGTACTTC; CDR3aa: CASSHGGRDQETQYF
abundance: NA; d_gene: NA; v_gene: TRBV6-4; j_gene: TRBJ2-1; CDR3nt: TGTGCCAGCAGTGACAGGTACAATGAGCAGTTCTTC; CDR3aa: CASSDRYNEQFF
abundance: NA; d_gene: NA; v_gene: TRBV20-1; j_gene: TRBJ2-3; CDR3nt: TGCAGTGCTAGAGCAGCCCTAGCCGGAGGGCATACGCAGTATTTT; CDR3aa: CSARAALAGGHTQYF
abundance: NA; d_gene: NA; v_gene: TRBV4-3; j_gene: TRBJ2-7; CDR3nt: TGCGCCAGCAGCCAAGACCCGGGCCCGAGCTCCTACGAGCAGTACTTC; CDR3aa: CASSQDPGPSSYEQYF
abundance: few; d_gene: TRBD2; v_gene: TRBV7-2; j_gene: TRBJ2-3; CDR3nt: TGTGCCAGCAGCTTTCTGGGACTAGCGGGTAGCACAGATACGCAGTATTTT; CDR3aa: CASSFLGLAGSTDTQYF
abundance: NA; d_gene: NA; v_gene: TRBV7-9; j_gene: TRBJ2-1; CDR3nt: TGTTCCAGCAGCTTCTCAAACTCCAATGAGCAGTTCTTC; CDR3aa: CSSSFSNSNEQFF
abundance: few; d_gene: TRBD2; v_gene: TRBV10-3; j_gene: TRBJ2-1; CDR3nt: TGTGCCATCAGTGAGGAGGGACTAGCGGGAGTCAATGAGCAGTTCTTC; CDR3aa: CAISEEGLAGVNEQFF
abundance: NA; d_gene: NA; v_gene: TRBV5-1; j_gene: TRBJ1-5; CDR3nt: TGCGCCAGCAGCTTGGATGGGAACCCCATCAATCAGCCCCAGCATTTT; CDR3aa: CASSLDGNPINQPQHF
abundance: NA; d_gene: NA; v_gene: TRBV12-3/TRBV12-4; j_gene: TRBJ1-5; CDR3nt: TGTGCCAGCAGTTTATCAGGGTATAGCAATCAGCCCCAGCATTTT; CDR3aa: CASSLSGYSNQPQHF
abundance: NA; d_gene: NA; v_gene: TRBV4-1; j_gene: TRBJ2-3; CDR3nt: TGCGCCAGCAGCCAAGAGGAGTTCTCAAACACAGATACGCAGTATTTT; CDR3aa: CASSQEEFSNTDTQYF
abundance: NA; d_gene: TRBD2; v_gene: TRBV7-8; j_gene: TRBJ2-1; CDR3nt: TGTGCCAGCAGCGCCAGCGGGAATGGGGAGTTATTC; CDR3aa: CASSASGNGELF
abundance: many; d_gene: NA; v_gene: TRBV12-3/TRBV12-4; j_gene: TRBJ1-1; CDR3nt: TGTGCCAGCAGTTCGGTACCCCACGAGGCTTTCTTT; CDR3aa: CASSSVPHEAFF
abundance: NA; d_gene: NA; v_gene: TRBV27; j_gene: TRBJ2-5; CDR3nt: TGTGCCAGCGGGTGGGAGACCCAGTACTTC; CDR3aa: CASGWETQYF
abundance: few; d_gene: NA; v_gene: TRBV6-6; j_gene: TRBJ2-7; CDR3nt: TGTGCCAGCACCAACGACTCGGACAGCTATAGCTCCTACGAGCAGTACTTC; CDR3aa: CASTNDSDSYSSYEQYF
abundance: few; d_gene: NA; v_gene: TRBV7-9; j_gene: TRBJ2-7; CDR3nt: TGTGCCAGCAGCTTACCCAGCCACTACGAGCAGTACTTC; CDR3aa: CASSLPSHYEQYF
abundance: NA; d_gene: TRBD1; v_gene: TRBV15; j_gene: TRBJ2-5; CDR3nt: TGTGCCACCAGGGGTCGGGACAGGGTGCAAGAGACCCAGTACTTC; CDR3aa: CATRGRDRVQETQYF
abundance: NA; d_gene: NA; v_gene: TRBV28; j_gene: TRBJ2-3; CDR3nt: TGTGCCAGCAGTTTTGCTCCTCTCGGCACAGATACGCAGTATTTT; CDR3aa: CASSFAPLGTDTQYF
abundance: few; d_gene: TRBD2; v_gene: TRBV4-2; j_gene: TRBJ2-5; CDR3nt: TGTGCCAGCAGCCATCCCCCGACTAGCGCTCAAGAGACCCAGTACTTC; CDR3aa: CASSHPPTSAQETQYF
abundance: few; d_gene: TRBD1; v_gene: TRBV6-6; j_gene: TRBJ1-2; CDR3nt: TGTGCCAGCAGTTACTCCCAGGGGGTACCTAACTATGGCTACACCTTC; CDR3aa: CASSYSQGVPNYGYTF
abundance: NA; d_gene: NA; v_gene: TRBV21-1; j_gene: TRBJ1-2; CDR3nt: TGTGCCAGCAAATCAGGGACTAGTGGCTATGGCTACACCTTC; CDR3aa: CASKSGTSGYGYTF
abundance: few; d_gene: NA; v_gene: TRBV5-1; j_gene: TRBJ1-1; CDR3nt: TGCGCCAGCAGCCCAAAGAACCTGCTGAACACTGAAGCTTTCTTT; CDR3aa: CASSPKNLLNTEAFF
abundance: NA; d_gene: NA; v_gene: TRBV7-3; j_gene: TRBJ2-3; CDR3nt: TGTGCCAGCAGCTTAGTATGGGCAGATACGCAGTATTTT; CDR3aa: CASSLVWADTQYF